This T cell receptor (beta chain) was found in a study of blood T cell repertoires in COVID-19. As for the study in general: Spain, Italy and the United States supplied samples that represented acute and convalescent COVID-19. T cells, B-cell-depleted T cells, or PBMCs supplied cDNA or gDNA.

Study processing details: Amplifying reference gene primers gave estimates of nucleated cell counts. The data were produced by immunoSEQ multiplex PCR, yet TCRdb's version contains in-frame clones alone and is incomplete. V, J and clone size are taken as reported in that table, and D and trimming were inferred from the DNA itself. This sample has around 200,000 clones, with around 84% found just once. Germline V gene data show CDR1 as SQVTM and CDR2 as ANQGSEA. There are 15 residues in the CDR3. After removal of 6 bases from V and 1 base from J, the junction contained 8 bases not matched to a gene. This receptor was taken from a woman of 80 years or more with acute or convalescent COVID-19. V usage is TRBV29-1 and J usage is TRBJ2-1; 8 bases map to TRBD1. The sequenced material came from peripheral blood. The CDR3 region is CSVLQGARSYNEQFF. The CDR3 nucleotides are TGCAGCGTGCTCCAGGGGGCGAGGTCCTACAATGAGCAGTTCTTC.